What follows are 15 T cell receptor beta chains derived from one specimen sequenced in a study of blood T cell repertoires in COVID-19. TCRdb keeps only in-frame clones here, not all; method: immunoSEQ multiplex PCR. Of 130,000 to 150,000 clones detected, about 76% appear once; the ten largest clones hold around 13%. Sequences were obtained from peripheral blood. These receptors were taken from an elderly man with acute or convalescent COVID-19.

The chain uses TRBV2 and TRBJ2-5; 7 nucleotides match TRBD2. The CDR3 contains 12 residues. The V gene end was trimmed by 6 bases and the J gene end by 5 bases; junction bases not matched to a gene: 3. Germline V gene lookup returns CDR1 SNHLY and CDR2 FYNNEI. CDR3 DNA: TGTGCCAGCAGGGGGGGAGGGGAGACCCAGTACTTC. This codes for CASRGGGETQYF.

Only one count was recorded for this clone. V usage is TRBV2 and J usage is TRBJ1-4; D is ambiguous. Germline CDR1 SNHLY, CDR2 FYNNEI. The CDR3 runs 11 residues. Between the trimmed V and J ends, which lost 4 bases and 12 bases, there was a span of 9 bases. The CDR3 DNA is TGTGCCAGCAGTGTCTGGGGAGAACTGTTTTTT. Translating gives CASSVWGELFF.

This clone has more than one count but fewer than ten. The rearrangement uses TRBV7-3 and TRBJ2-3, with 11 bases aligning to TRBD2. The CDR3 length is 13 residues. Germline V CDR1 and CDR2: SGHTA, FQGTGA. Trimming removed 9 bases from V and 5 bases from J; junction bases left unmatched: 4. The CDR3 loop reads CASSGGAGDTQYF. The CDR3 DNA reads as TGTGCCAGTAGCGGGGGGGCAGGAGATACGCAGTATTTT.

The genes are TRBV11-2 and TRBJ2-5, with 7 bases fitting TRBD2. Germline CDR1 reads SGHAT; CDR2 reads FQNNGV. The CDR3 sequence is 15 residues long. Losses at the gene ends were 6 bases for V and 5 bases for J; bases not matched to a gene: 12. CDR3 sequence reads: CASSSQRLAGETQYF. The DNA of the CDR3 is TGTGCCAGCAGTTCCCAAAGACTAGCCGGCGAGACCCAGTACTTC.

The gene calls are TRBV29-1 and TRBJ2-3, with D maybe TRBD2 (5 bases). Trimming left V 7 bases short and J 0 bases short, with 14 bases between. Germline assignment: CDR1 SQVTM and CDR2 ANQGSEA. This CDR3 is built from 14 residues. CDR3 coding DNA: TGCAGCGCCCAACGGGGTTTTAGCACAGATACGCAGTATTTT. It specifies CSAQRGFSTDTQYF.

The chain has TRBV7-9 and TRBJ2-7; 9 positions match TRBD1. This CDR3 region has 15 residues. The trim removed 4 bases at V and 3 bases at J, leaving 7 bases unmatched. Germline V gives CDR1 SEHNR, CDR2 FQNEAQ (reference sequence). The CDR3: CASSWTGEVDYEQYF. The CDR3 nucleotides are TGTGCCAGCAGCTGGACAGGGGAGGTGGACTACGAGCAGTACTTC. Full variable domain (rest looked up from reference TRBV7-9 and TRBJ2-7): DTGVSQNPRHKITKRGQNVTFRCDPISEHNRLYWYRQTLGQGPEFLTYFQNEAQLEKSRLLSDRFSAERPKGSFSTLEIQRTEQGDSAMYLCASSWTGEVDYEQYFGPGTRLTVT.

The V call is TRBV10-3, the J call TRBJ2-7, with 14 bases fitting TRBD2. Trimming removed 4 bases from V and 2 bases from J; junction bases left unmatched: 1. Germline V gives CDR1 ENHRY, CDR2 SYGVKD. The CDR3 has 15 amino acids. CDR3 DNA: TGTGCCATCAGTGTGGGACTAGCGGGGGCCTACGAGCAGTACTTC. The encoded protein is CAISVGLAGAYEQYF.

J is TRBJ2-7 and V is TRBV7-2; 13 positions match TRBD2. V lost 5 bases, J lost 0 bases, and 10 bases stayed unmatched. This CDR3 contains 18 residues. Germline V gene data show CDR1 as SGHTA and CDR2 as FQGNSA. CDR3 loop: CASSPETSGGPISYEQYF. CDR3 bases: TGTGCCAGCAGCCCAGAGACTAGCGGGGGGCCGATCTCCTACGAGCAGTACTTC.

The V call is TRBV18, the J call TRBJ2-3, with a tentative D call TRBD1 (5 bases). Germline V lookup: CDR1 KGHSH, CDR2 LQKENI. The CDR3 contains 14 residues. V gave up 6 bases and J gave up 0 bases, with 10 bases separating them. CDR3 coding DNA: TGTGCCAGCTCGGGGCCTCCTAGCACAGATACGCAGTATTTT. It encodes CASSGPPSTDTQYF.

This sequence joins TRBV6-6 and TRBJ2-1, with D possibly being TRBD2 (7 bases). V lost 4 bases and J 0 bases, leaving 10 bases between the germline ends. The germline CDR1 and CDR2 sequences are MNHNY and SVGAGI (reference sequence). The CDR3 runs 15 residues. The CDR3 loop reads CASSSGGRSYNEQFF. The CDR3 coding sequence is TGTGCCAGCAGTTCGGGGGGCCGCTCCTACAATGAGCAGTTCTTC.

The chain employs TRBV5-6 and TRBJ1-4; D gene uncertain. V was pared by 0 bases and J by 5 bases, with 11 bases between. CDR1 and CDR2 from the germline V gene are SGHDT and YYEEEE. CDR3 size: 15 residues. CDR3 nucleotide sequence: TGTGCCAGCAGCTTGGCCGCAGGTTGGAATGAAAAACTGTTTTTT. It translates to CASSLAAGWNEKLFF.

This chain connects TRBV5-4 to TRBJ1-3; D perhaps matches TRBD1 (6 bases). The germline V gene encodes CDR1 SGHNT and CDR2 YYREEE (reference sequence). This CDR3 contains 16 residues. V shed 4 bases and J shed 0 bases, with 14 bases lying between them. CDR3: CASSAAHRDSGNTIYF. CDR3 in DNA: TGTGCCAGCAGCGCCGCTCACAGGGACTCTGGAAACACCATATATTTT.

The chain combines TRBV7-2 with TRBJ2-3, with D possibly matching TRBD2 (5 bases). Trimming cost V 1 base and J 10 bases, with 15 bases left between them. The CDR3 has 14 amino acids. Germline CDR1 is SGHTA and CDR2 is FQGNSA. The CDR3 here is CASSLGSGPPPQYF. CDR3 DNA: TGTGCCAGCAGCTTAGGCAGCGGCCCCCCCCCGCAGTATTTT.

V gene TRBV7-8 combines with J gene TRBJ1-1, with D perhaps matching TRBD1 (6 bases). The germline V gene has CDR1 SGHVS and CDR2 FQNEAQ. V lost 3 bases to trimming and J lost 6 bases, with 8 bases between them. CDR3 size: 12 residues. The CDR3 is CASSFTGSEAFF. The CDR3 nucleotides read TGTGCCAGCAGCTTCACAGGGTCTGAAGCTTTCTTT.

This chain links TRBV30 with TRBJ1-1, with a weak D call TRBD1 (6 bases). V lost 1 base to trimming and J lost 7 bases, with 19 bases between them. Germline V CDR1 and CDR2: GTSNPN, SVGIG (reference sequence). This CDR3 is 15 amino acids long. CDR3 residues: CAWSDAAGARGEAFF. The CDR3 nucleotides read TGTGCCTGGAGTGACGCCGCGGGGGCCCGGGGTGAAGCTTTCTTT. Full variable domain (outside the CDR3, taken from reference TRBV30 and TRBJ1-1): SQTIHQWPATLVQPVGSPLSLECTVEGTSNPNLYWYRQAAGRGLQLLFYSVGIGQISSEVPQNLSASRPQDRQFILSSKKLLLSDSGFYLCAWSDAAGARGEAFFGQGTRLTVV.